The source of this T cell receptor (beta chain) is a study of T cells after yellow fever vaccination. 5'RACE template switching added a universal primer site and UMIs to TCR cDNA. TCRdb fed the 5' RACE reads into MiXCR, producing one record per CDR3 protein. The table shows 250,000 or so distinct CDR3 sequences, with about 3.7% occurring only once. General study points: Re-detected after boosting: most primary clones, 96% of CD4 and about 89% of CD8.

This clonotype came up many times. Its antigen is currently unknown. The CDR3 has 14 residues. Unmatched junction bases numbered 4, after V lost 7 bases and J lost 1 base. Germline CDR1 reads LNHDA; CDR2 reads SQIVND (reference sequence). The source material was PBMCs, sampled 15 days after the yellow fever booster vaccination. This chain connects TRBV19 to TRBJ2-3, with 8 bases identical to TRBD2. This receptor was taken from a man aged 18 to 29 who received the YFV17D yellow fever vaccine. Here the CDR3 DNA reads TGTGCCAGTACCCCACTAGCGGGCACAGATACGCAGTATTTT. Translated: CASTPLAGTDTQYF. The whole variable domain, filled in from reference TRBV19 and TRBJ2-3, reads DGGITQSPKYLFRKEGQNVTLSCEQNLNHDAMYWYRQDPGQGLRLIYYSQIVNDFQKGDIAEGYSVSREKKESFPLTVTSAQKNPTAFYLCASTPLAGTDTQYFGPGTRLTVL.